Reported below is one T cell receptor beta chain. The antigen is not known. The germline CDR1 and CDR2 sequences are SGHRS and YFSETQ. The CDR3 has 14 amino acids. V was pared by 2 bases and J by 3 bases, with 11 bases between. This entry belongs to a study of beta chain features in type 1 diabetes. The study's findings and limits: A greater similarity of naive, central memory and Treg TCRB repertoires was seen among patients than among healthy donors.

The study reverse transcribed the entire isolated RNA, so it sequenced expressed TCRB transcripts. For naive, central memory and regulatory T cell samples, reads averaged approximately 3.9 million. Only in-frame clones appear in the TCRdb table, and some are missing; sequencing was by immunoSEQ multiplex PCR. The table lists around 400,000 clones, more than 13% of them singletons. Averaging approximately 120 mL, one heparinised blood draw was given by each donor. This sequence was found in a woman under 30 in good health. The chain couples TRBV5-1 to TRBJ2-5; tentatively, D is TRBD1 (6 bases). Specimen: naive CD4+ T cells from blood. The CDR3 spells CASSFSGVEETQYF. The CDR3 DNA reads as TGCGCCAGCAGCTTTTCAGGGGTCGAAGAGACCCAGTACTTC.